Detailed here is one T cell receptor beta chain. The target antigen is unknown. Naive CD8 cells, CD45RO-negative and positively selected for CCR7, excluded terminally differentiated effector memory CD45RA+ cells. Adults of Caucasian background living in Nashville, Tennessee made up all donors. Germline-derived CDR1 and CDR2 are MNHEY and SMNVEV (reference sequence). V lost 1 base, J lost 2 bases, and 2 bases stayed unmatched. The CDR3 spans 14 residues. The record originates from a study of shared clonotypes between healthy human individuals. Some clones are missing from TCRdb's copy, which holds only in-frame ones; the method was immunoSEQ multiplex PCR. This sample has roughly 650,000 clones, with roughly 96% found just once. General study results and limits: All-four-donor shared clonotypes had higher generation probabilities than non-shared clonotypes did.

The chain combines TRBV27 with TRBJ2-7; 7 bases line up with TRBD1. Sequenced: naive CD8+ T cells sorted from blood. The clonotype originates from a woman younger than 45 in good health. CDR3 sequence (DNA): TGTGCCAGCAGTTTATTGGGGACAGCCTACGAGCAGTACTTC. This gives the protein CASSLLGTAYEQYF.